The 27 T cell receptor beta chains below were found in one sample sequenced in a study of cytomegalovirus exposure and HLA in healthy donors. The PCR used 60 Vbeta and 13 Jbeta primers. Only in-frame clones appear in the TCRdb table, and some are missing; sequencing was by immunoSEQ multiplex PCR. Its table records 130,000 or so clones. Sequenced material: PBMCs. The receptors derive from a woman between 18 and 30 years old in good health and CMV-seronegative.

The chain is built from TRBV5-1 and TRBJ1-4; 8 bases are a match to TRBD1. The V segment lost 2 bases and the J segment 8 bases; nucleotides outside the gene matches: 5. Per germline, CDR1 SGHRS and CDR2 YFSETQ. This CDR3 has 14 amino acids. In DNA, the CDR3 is TGCGCCAGCAGCTTTGGAGGGGACAGGGAAAAACTGTTTTTT. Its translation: CASSFGGDREKLFF.

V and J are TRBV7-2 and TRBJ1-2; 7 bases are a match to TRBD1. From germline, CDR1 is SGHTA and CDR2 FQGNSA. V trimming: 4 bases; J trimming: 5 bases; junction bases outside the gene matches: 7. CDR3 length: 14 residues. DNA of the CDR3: TGTGCCAGCAGCTCCGGACAGGAACGATATGGCTACACCTTC. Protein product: CASSSGQERYGYTF. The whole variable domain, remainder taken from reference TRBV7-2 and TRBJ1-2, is GAGVSQSPSNKVTEKGKDVELRCDPISGHTALYWYRQSLGQGLEFLIYFQGNSAPDKSGLPSDRFSAERTGGSVSTLTIQRTQQEDSAVYLCASSSGQERYGYTFGSGTRLTVV.

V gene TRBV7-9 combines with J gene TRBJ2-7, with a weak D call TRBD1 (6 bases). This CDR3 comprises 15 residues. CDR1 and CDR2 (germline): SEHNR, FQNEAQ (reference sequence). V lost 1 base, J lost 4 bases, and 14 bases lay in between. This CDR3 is CASSLDQGLDYEQYF. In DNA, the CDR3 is TGTGCCAGCAGCTTAGATCAGGGGTTGGATTACGAGCAGTACTTC. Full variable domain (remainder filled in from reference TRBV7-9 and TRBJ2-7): DTGVSQNPRHKITKRGQNVTFRCDPISEHNRLYWYRQTLGQGPEFLTYFQNEAQLEKSRLLSDRFSAERPKGSFSTLEIQRTEQGDSAMYLCASSLDQGLDYEQYFGPGTRLTVT.

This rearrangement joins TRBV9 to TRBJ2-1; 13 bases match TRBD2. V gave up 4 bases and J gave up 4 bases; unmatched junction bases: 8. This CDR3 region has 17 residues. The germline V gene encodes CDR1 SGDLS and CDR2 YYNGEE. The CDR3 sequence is CASSTRPGLAGYNEQFF. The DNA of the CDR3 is TGTGCCAGCAGCACAAGACCGGGACTAGCGGGGTACAATGAGCAGTTCTTC.

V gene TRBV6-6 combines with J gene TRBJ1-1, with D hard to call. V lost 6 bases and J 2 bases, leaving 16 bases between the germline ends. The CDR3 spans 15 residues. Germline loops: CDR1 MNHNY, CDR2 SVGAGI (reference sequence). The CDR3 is CASSRPHRGNTEAFF. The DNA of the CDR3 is TGTGCCAGCAGCCGACCCCACCGGGGTAACACTGAAGCTTTCTTT.

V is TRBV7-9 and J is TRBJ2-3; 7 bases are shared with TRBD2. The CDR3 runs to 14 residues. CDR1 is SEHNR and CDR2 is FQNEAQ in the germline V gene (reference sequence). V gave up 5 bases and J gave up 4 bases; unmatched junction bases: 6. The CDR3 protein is CASSVTSAADTQYF. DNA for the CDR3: TGTGCCAGCAGCGTCACTAGCGCCGCAGATACGCAGTATTTT.

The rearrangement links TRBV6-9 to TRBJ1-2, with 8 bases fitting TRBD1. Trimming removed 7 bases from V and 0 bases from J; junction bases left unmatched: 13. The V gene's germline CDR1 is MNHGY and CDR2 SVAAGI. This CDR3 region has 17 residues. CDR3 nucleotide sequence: TGTGCCAGCACCGTTCCTTTCAGGGGGCCAACTAACTATGGCTACACCTTC. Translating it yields CASTVPFRGPTNYGYTF.

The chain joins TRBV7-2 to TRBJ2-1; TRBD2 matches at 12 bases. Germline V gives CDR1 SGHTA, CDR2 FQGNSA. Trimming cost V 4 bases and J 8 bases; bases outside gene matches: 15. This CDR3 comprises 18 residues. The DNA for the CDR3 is TGTGCCAGCAGCTCTCAGCCGACTAGCGGGAGAATCAGGGATGAGCAGTTCTTC. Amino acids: CASSSQPTSGRIRDEQFF.

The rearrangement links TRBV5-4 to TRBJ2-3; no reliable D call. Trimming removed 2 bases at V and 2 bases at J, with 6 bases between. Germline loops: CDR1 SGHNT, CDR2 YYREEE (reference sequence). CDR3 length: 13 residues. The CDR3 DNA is TGTGCCAGCAGCTTTAGTTACACAGATACGCAGTATTTT. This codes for CASSFSYTDTQYF.

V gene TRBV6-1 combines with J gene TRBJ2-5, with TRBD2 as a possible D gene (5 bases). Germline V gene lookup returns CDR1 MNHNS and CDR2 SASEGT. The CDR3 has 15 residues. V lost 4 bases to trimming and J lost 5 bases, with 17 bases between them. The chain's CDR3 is CASSGPGTRIETQYF. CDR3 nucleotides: TGTGCCAGCAGTGGACCCGGAACTAGGATCGAGACCCAGTACTTC.

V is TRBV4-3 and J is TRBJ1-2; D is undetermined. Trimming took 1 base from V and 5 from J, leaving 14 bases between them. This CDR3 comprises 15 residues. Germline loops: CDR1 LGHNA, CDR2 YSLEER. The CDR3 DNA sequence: TGCGCCAGCAGCCAAGGTGGACTGACACCATATGGCTACACCTTC. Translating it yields CASSQGGLTPYGYTF.

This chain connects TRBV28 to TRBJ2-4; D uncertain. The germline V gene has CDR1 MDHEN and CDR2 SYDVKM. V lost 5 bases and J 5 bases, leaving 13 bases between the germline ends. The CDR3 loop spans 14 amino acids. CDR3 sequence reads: CASSRSPAENIQYF. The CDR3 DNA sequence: TGTGCCAGCAGTCGATCACCCGCAGAAAACATTCAGTACTTC.

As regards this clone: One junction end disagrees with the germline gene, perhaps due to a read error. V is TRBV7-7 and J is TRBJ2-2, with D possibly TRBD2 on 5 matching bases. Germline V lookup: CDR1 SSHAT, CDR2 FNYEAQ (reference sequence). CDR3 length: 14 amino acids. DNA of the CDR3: TGTGCTAGCAGCTTAGGACTTTCTACCGGGGAGCTGTTTTTT. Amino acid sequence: CASSLGLSTGELFF. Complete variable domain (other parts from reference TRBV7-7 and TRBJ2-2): GAGVSQSPRYKVTKRGQDVTLRCDPISSHATLYWYQQALGQGPEFLTYFNYEAQPDKSGLPSDRFSAERPEGSISTLTIQRTEQRDSAMYRCASSLGLSTGELFFGEGSRLTVL.

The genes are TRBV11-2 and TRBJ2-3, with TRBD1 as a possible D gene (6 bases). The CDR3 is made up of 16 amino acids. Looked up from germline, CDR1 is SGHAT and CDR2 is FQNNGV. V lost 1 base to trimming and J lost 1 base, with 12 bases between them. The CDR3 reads CASSLGQGFRTDTQYF. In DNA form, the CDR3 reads TGTGCCAGCAGCTTAGGTCAGGGGTTTCGCACAGATACGCAGTATTTT.

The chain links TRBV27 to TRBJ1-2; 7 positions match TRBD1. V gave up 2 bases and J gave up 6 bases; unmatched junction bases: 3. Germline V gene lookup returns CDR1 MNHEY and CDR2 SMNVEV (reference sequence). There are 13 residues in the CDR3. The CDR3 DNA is TGTGCCAGCAGTTTAGGGGACAGCGATGGCTACACCTTC. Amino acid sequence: CASSLGDSDGYTF.

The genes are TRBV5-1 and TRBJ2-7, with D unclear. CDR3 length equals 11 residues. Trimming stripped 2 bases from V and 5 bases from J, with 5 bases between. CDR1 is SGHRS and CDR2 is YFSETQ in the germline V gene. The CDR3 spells CASSLLDEQYF. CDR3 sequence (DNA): TGCGCCAGCAGCTTATTAGACGAGCAGTACTTC.

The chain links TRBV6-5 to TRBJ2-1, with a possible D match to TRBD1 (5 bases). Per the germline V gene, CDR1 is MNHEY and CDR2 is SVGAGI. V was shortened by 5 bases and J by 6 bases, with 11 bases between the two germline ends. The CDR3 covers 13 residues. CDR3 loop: CASSLDSFNEQFF. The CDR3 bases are TGTGCCAGCAGTCTTGACAGCTTCAATGAGCAGTTCTTC.

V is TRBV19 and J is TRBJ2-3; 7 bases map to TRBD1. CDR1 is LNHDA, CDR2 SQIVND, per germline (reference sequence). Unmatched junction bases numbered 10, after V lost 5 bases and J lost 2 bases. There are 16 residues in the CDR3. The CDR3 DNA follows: TGTGCCAGTAGTCCACTACAGGGGATAGTCACAGATACGCAGTATTTT. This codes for CASSPLQGIVTDTQYF.

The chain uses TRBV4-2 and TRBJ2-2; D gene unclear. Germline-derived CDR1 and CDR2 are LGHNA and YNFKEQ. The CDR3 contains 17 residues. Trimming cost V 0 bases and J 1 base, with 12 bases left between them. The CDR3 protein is CASSQEVASKNTGELFF. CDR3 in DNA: TGTGCCAGCAGCCAAGAGGTAGCATCAAAGAACACCGGGGAGCTGTTTTTT.

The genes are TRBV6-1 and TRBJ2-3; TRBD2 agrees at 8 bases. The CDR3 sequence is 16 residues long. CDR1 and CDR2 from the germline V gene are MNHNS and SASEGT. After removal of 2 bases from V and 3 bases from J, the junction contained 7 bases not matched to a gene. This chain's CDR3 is CASSEFPAGVTDTQYF. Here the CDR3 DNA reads TGTGCCAGCAGTGAATTTCCAGCGGGAGTTACAGATACGCAGTATTTT.

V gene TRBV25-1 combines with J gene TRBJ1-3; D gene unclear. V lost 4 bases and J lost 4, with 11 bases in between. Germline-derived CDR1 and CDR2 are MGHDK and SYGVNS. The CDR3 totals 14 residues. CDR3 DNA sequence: TGTGCCAGCAGTGCTGGCAGGCTCGGAAACACCATATATTTT. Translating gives CASSAGRLGNTIYF.

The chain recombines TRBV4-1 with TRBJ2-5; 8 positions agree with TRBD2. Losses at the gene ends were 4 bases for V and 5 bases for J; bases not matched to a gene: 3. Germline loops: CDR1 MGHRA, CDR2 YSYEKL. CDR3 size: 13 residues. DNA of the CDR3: TGCGCCAGCAGCCTAGGGACTAGTGAGACCCAGTACTTC. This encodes CASSLGTSETQYF.

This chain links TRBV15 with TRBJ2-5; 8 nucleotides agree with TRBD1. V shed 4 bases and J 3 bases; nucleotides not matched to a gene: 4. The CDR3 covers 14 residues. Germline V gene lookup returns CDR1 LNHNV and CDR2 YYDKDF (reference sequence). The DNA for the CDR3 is TGTGCCACCAGCATGATGGACAGGGAAGAGACCCAGTACTTC. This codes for CATSMMDREETQYF.

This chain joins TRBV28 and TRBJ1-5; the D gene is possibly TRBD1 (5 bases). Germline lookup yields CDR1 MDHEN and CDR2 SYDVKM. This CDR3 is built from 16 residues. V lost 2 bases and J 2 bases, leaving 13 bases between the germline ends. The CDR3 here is CASSLHRTGGNQPQHF. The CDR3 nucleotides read TGTGCCAGCAGTTTACACAGGACGGGTGGCAATCAGCCCCAGCATTTT.

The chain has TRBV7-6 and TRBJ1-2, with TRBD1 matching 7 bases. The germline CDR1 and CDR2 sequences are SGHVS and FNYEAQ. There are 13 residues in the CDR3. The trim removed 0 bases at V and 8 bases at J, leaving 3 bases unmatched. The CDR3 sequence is CASSLAPGQGYTF. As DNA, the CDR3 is TGTGCCAGCAGCTTAGCGCCGGGACAGGGCTACACCTTC.

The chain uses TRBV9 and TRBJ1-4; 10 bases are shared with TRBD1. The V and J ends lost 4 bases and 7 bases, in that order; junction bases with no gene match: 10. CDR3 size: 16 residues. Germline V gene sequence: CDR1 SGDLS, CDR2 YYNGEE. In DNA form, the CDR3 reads TGTGCCAGCAGCTCCTCGAGTGGGACAGGGGTTGAAAAACTGTTTTTT. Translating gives CASSSSSGTGVEKLFF.

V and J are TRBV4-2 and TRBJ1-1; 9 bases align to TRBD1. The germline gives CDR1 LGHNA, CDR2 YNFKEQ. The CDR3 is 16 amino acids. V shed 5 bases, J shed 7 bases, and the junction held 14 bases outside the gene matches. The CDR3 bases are TGTGCCAGCAGCTTGCTTCCGGGACAGGGCCGCTTTGAAGCTTTCTTT. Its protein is CASSLLPGQGRFEAFF.